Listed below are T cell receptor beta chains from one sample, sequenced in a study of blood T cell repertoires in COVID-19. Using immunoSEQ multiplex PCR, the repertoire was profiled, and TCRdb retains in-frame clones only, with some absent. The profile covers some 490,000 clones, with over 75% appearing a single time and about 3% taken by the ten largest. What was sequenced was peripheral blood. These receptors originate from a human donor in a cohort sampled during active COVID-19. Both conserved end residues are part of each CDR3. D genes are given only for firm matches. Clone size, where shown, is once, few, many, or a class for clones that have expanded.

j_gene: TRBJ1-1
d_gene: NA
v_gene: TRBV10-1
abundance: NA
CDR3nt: TGCGCCAGCAGCGTTCAGGGTAACACTGAAGCTTTCTTT
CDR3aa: CASSVQGNTEAFF

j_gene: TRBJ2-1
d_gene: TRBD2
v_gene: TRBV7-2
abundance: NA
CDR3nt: TGTGCCAGCAGCACCGCTAGCGGGACCCACAATGAGCAGTTCTTC
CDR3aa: CASSTASGTHNEQFF

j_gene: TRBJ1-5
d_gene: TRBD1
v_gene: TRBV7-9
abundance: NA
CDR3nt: TGTGCCAGCAGCCCTCCCGGGACAGGGTGGCAGCCCCAGCATTTT
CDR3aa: CASSPPGTGWQPQHF

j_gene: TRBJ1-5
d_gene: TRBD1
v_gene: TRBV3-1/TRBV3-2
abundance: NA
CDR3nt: TGTGCCAGCAGCCGGGACAGATGGGCTCAGCCCCAGCATTTT
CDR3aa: CASSRDRWAQPQHF

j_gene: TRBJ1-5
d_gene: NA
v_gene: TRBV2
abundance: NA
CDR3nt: TGTGCCAGCGCTTGGCAGGGTAGCCAGCCCCAGCATTTT
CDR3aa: CASAWQGSQPQHF

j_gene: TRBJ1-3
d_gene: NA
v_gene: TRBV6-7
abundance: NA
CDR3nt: TGTGCCAGCGTTCTCGGGGCTGGAAACACCATATATTTT
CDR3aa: CASVLGAGNTIYF

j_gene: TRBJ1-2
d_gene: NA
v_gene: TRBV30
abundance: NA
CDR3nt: TGTGCCTGGAGTGTATTTTCGGGGGGCTACACCTTC
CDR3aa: CAWSVFSGGYTF

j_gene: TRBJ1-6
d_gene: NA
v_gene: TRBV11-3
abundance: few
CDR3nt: TGTGCCAGCAGCTTAGATATCAGCGGGAATTCACCCCTCCACTTT
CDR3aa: CASSLDISGNSPLHF

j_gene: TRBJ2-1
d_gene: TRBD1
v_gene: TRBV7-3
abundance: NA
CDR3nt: TGTGCCAGCAGCGCCCCGGGACAGCACCCCAATGAGCAGTTCTTC
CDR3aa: CASSAPGQHPNEQFF

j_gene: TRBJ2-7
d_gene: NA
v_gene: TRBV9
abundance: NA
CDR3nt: TGTGCCAGCAGCGGGAAGGACAGCAGACCCTACGAGCAGTACTTC
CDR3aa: CASSGKDSRPYEQYF

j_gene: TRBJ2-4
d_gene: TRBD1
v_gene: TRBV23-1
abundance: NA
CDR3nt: TGCGCCAGCAGTCTAAGAGAGGGGACAGGGAGGGACAAAAACATTCAGTACTTC
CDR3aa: CASSLREGTGRDKNIQYF

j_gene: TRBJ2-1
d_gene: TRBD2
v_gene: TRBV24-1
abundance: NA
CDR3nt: TGTGCCACCAGTGATTCCCCGGCCGACCTAGCGGGAACCTACAATGAGCAGTTCTTC
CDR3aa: CATSDSPADLAGTYNEQFF

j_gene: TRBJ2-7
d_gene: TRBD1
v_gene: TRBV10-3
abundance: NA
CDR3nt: TGTGCCACCTGGACAGGGGGGGCCTACGAGCAGTACTTC
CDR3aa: CATWTGGAYEQYF

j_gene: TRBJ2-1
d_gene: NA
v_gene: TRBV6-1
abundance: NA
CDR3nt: TGTGCCAGCAGTGAGAGCGGACCCTACAATGAGCAGTTCTTC
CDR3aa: CASSESGPYNEQFF

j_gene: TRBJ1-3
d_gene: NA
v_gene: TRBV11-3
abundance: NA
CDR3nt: TGTGCCAGCAGCTTTGGAGAGCACTCTGGAAACACCATATATTTT
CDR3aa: CASSFGEHSGNTIYF

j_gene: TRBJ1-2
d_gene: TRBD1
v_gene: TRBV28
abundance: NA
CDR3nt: TGTGCCAGCAGTCGCTCCGGGACAGGGAGATTCGGCTACACCTTC
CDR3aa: CASSRSGTGRFGYTF

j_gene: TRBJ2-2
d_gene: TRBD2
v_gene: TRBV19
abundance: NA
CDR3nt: TGTGCCAGTAGTTACGGGGGGGCCCGGGGGACCGGGGAGCTGTTTTTT
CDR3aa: CASSYGGARGTGELFF

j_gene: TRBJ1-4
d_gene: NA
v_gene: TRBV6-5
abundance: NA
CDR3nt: TGTGCCAGCAGTTACTCGGCGGGTATAGCCGAAAAACTGTTTTTT
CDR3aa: CASSYSAGIAEKLFF

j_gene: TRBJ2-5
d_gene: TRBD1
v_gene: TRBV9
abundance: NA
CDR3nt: TGTGCCAGCAGCCCTCGTCCCGGGACAGGGACCCAGTACTTC
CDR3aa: CASSPRPGTGTQYF

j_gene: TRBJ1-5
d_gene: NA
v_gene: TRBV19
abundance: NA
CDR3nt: TGTGCCAGTAGTCCGACTAGAACGGGTTGGAGCAATCAGCCCCAGCATTTT
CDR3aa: CASSPTRTGWSNQPQHF